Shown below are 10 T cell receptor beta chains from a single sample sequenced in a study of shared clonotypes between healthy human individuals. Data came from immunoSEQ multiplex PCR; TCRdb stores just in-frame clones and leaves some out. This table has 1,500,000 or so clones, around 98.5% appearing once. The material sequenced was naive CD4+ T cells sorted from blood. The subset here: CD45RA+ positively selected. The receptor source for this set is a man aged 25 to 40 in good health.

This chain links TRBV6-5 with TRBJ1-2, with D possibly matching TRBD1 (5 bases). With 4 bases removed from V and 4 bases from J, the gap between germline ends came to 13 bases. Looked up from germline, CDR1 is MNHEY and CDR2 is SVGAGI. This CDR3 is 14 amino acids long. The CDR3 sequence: CASSLDTTFYGYTF. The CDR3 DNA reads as TGTGCCAGCAGTTTGGACACCACCTTCTATGGCTACACCTTC.

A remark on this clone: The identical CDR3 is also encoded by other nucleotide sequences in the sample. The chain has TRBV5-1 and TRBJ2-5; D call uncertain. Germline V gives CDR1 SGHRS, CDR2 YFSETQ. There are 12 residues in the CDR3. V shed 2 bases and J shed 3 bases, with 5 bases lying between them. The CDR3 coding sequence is TGCGCCAGCAGCTTTTCAGAAGAGACCCAGTACTTC. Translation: CASSFSEETQYF.

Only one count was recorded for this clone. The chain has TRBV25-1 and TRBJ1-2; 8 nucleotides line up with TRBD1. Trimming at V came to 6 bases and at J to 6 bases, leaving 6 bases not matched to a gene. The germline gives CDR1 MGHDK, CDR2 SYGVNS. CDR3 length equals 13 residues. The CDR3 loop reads CASSLQGAHGYTF. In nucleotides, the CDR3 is TGTGCCAGCAGCCTTCAGGGGGCCCATGGCTACACCTTC.

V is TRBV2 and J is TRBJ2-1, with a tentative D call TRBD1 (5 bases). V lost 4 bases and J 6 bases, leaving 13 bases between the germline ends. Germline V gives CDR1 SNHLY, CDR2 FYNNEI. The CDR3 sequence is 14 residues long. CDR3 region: CASSGRVLTNEQFF. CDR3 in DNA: TGTGCCAGCAGTGGCAGGGTATTAACCAATGAGCAGTTCTTC.

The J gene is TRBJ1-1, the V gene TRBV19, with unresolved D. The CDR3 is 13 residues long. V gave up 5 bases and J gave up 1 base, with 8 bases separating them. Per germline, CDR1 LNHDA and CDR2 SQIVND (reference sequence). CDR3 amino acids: CASSEFGNTEAFF. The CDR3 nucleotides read TGTGCCAGTAGTGAGTTCGGGAACACTGAAGCTTTCTTT.

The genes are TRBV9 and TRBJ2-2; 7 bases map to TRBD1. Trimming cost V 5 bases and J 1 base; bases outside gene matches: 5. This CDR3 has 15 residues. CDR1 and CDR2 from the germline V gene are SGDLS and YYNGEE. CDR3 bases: TGTGCCAGCAGGCGACAGGGCGGGAACACCGGGGAGCTGTTTTTT. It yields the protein CASRRQGGNTGELFF.

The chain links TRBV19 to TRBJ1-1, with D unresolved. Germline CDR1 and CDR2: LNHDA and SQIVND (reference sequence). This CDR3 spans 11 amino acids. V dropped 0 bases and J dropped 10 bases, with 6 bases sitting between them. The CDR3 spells CASSIDRTAFF. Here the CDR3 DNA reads TGTGCCAGTAGTATAGATCGTACAGCTTTCTTT.

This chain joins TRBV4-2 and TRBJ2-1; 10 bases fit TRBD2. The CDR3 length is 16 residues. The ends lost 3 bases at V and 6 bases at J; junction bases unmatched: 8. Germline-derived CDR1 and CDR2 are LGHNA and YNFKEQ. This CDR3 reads CASSQDLAGVSNEQFF. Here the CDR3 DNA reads TGTGCCAGCAGCCAGGACCTAGCGGGAGTCTCCAATGAGCAGTTCTTC.

The CDR3 DNA is TGCGCCAGCAGCCCGAGACTAGCATCCCGAGAGACCCAGTACTTC. Encoded protein: CASSPRLASRETQYF. The chain joins TRBV10-2 to TRBJ2-5, with TRBD2 matching over 7 bases. CDR1 and CDR2 from the germline V gene are WSHSY and SAAADI. The junction had 11 bases not matched to a gene; V was cut back by 6 bases and J by 4 bases. CDR3 size: 15 residues.

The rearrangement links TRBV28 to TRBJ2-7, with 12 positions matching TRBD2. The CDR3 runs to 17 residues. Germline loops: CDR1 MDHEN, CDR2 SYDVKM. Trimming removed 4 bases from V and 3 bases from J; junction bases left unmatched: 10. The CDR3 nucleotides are TGTGCCAGCAGTTCCCTAGAACTAGCGGGAGGCTTCTACGAGCAGTACTTC. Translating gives CASSSLELAGGFYEQYF.